A single sample gave rise to the 13 T cell receptor beta chains below, sequenced in a study of cytomegalovirus exposure and HLA in healthy donors (TCRdb year 2017). Library prep was done by the immunoSEQ multiplex PCR assay. The multiplex PCR relied on a mix of 60 forward primers for TCR Vbeta segments and 13 reverse primers for TCR Jbeta segments. TCRdb limited this immuneACCESS table to in-frame rearrangements with V and J called. A share of clones is missing; checked studies link under half to unresolved V genes, and the rest is unexplained. For this sample there are fewer than 250,000 clones; around 80% appear just once. About 3.1% of the sample rests with the top ten. The specimen was PBMCs. Source of these receptors: a man aged 25-40 years in good health and CMV-seronegative.

The sample holds a few counts of this clone. The chain recombines TRBV10-1 with TRBJ2-5; D is perhaps TRBD1 (7 bases). There are 18 residues in the CDR3. Germline V gene sequence: CDR1 WNHNN, CDR2 SYGVQD (reference sequence). V lost 0 bases to trimming and J lost 4 bases, with 21 bases between them. This CDR3 reads CASSESIGGQGGLETQYF. The CDR3 DNA reads TGCGCCAGCAGTGAGTCGATAGGGGGGCAGGGGGGATTAGAGACCCAGTACTTC.

Here the CDR3 DNA reads TGCAGCGCCAGGATAGCTAACTATGGCTACACCTTC. Amino acids: CSARIANYGYTF. The chain recombines TRBV29-1 with TRBJ1-2; no clear D. V was trimmed by 7 bases and J by 0 bases, leaving 9 bases between them. From germline, CDR1 is SQVTM and CDR2 ANQGSEA. This CDR3 has 12 amino acids.

The chain has TRBV7-9 and TRBJ1-2, with TRBD1 matching over 7 bases. CDR1 and CDR2 (germline): SEHNR, FQNEAQ (reference sequence). CDR3 length: 16 residues. With V trimmed by 0 bases and J by 3 bases, 7 bases remained unmatched. The CDR3 loop reads CASSLASGGLDYGYTF. The CDR3 region has the DNA TGTGCCAGCAGCTTAGCCTCAGGGGGATTAGACTATGGCTACACCTTC. Full variable domain (outside the CDR3, taken from reference TRBV7-9 and TRBJ1-2): DTGVSQNPRHKITKRGQNVTFRCDPISEHNRLYWYRQTLGQGPEFLTYFQNEAQLEKSRLLSDRFSAERPKGSFSTLEIQRTEQGDSAMYLCASSLASGGLDYGYTFGSGTRLTVV.

This clone was seen only once. The rearrangement joins TRBV7-2 to TRBJ2-3; D not resolved. Germline V CDR1 and CDR2: SGHTA, FQGNSA. V was trimmed by 2 bases and J by 0 bases, leaving 3 bases between them. The CDR3 contains 13 residues. The CDR3 here is CASSLQSTDTQYF. The CDR3 DNA reads TGTGCCAGCAGCTTACAGAGCACAGATACGCAGTATTTT. Together with reference TRBV7-2 and TRBJ2-3, the CDR3 gives the full variable domain: GAGVSQSPSNKVTEKGKDVELRCDPISGHTALYWYRQSLGQGLEFLIYFQGNSAPDKSGLPSDRFSAERTGGSVSTLTIQRTQQEDSAVYLCASSLQSTDTQYFGPGTRLTVL.

The sample holds one count of this clone. J is TRBJ2-7 and V is TRBV18; TRBD1 agrees at 10 bases. This CDR3 is built from 15 residues. Germline CDR1 KGHSH, CDR2 LQKENI. V dropped 5 bases and J dropped 5; count of bases not matched to a gene: 9. CDR3 coding DNA: TGTGCCAGCTCAGCCATAGGGACAGGGGTTGACGAGCAGTACTTC. As protein: CASSAIGTGVDEQYF. Full variable domain (remainder filled in from reference TRBV18 and TRBJ2-7): NAGVMQNPRHLVRRRGQEARLRCSPMKGHSHVYWYRQLPEEGLKFMVYLQKENIIDESGMPKERFSAEFPKEGPSILRIQQVVRGDSAAYFCASSAIGTGVDEQYFGPGTRLTVT.

The chain has TRBV27 and TRBJ1-6, with D perhaps TRBD1 (6 bases). Germline V gene lookup returns CDR1 MNHEY and CDR2 SMNVEV (reference sequence). Trimming shortened V by 2 bases and J by 10 bases, and 12 bases separated the two germline ends. The CDR3 is made up of 14 amino acids. The CDR3 spells CASSLPYGQSPLHF. The CDR3 DNA reads as TGTGCCAGCAGTTTACCCTATGGACAGTCACCCCTCCACTTT.

This clone appeared a few times. The gene calls are TRBV5-6 and TRBJ2-5, with TRBD1 identical over 9 bases. This CDR3 comprises 15 residues. Germline CDR1 reads SGHDT; CDR2 reads YYEEEE. J gave up 2 bases and V 0 bases, and 2 bases lay outside the gene matches. CDR3 DNA: TGTGCCAGCAGCTTGGGACAGGGGGGACAAGAGACCCAGTACTTC. This encodes CASSLGQGGQETQYF. The complete variable domain, with remaining parts taken from reference TRBV5-6 and TRBJ2-5, reads DAGVTQSPTHLIKTRGQQVTLRCSPKSGHDTVSWYQQALGQGPQFIFQYYEEEERQRGNFPDRFSGHQFPNYSSELNVNALLLGDSALYLCASSLGQGGQETQYFGPGTRLLVL.

The genes are TRBV6-5 and TRBJ2-7, with 9 bases matching TRBD1. Germline V gene lookup returns CDR1 MNHEY and CDR2 SVGAGI. V lost 0 bases and J lost 5; bases outside the gene matches: 2. This CDR3 has 14 amino acids. CDR3 loop: CASSYSRDRDEQYF. CDR3 sequence (DNA): TGTGCCAGCAGTTACTCCCGGGACAGGGACGAGCAGTACTTC.

The chain recombines TRBV19 with TRBJ2-3; a weak D match, TRBD2 (6 bases). V lost 4 bases, J lost 2 bases, and 13 bases lay in between. The CDR3 runs 15 residues. Germline lookup yields CDR1 LNHDA and CDR2 SQIVND (reference sequence). The CDR3 reads CASSNPRDFTDTQYF. The CDR3 DNA sequence: TGTGCCAGTAGTAACCCGCGGGACTTCACAGATACGCAGTATTTT.

The chain uses TRBV2 and TRBJ2-1; unclear D gene. The germline gives CDR1 SNHLY, CDR2 FYNNEI. V shed 4 bases and J shed 7 bases, with 11 bases lying between them. The CDR3 has 13 amino acids. The CDR3 DNA sequence: TGTGCCAGCAGTGCCTCTACCCGTAATGAGCAGTTCTTC. Translation: CASSASTRNEQFF.

This rearrangement joins TRBV9 to TRBJ1-2; a possible D gene is TRBD1 (6 bases). Germline V gene data show CDR1 as SGDLS and CDR2 as YYNGEE. The CDR3 extends over 14 amino acids. Trimming left V 0 bases short and J 6 bases short, with 12 bases between. As DNA, the CDR3 is TGTGCCAGCAGCGTAGGCAGGGGTGGCGATGGCTACACCTTC. Its translation is CASSVGRGGDGYTF.

This chain joins TRBV7-9 and TRBJ2-2; 8 nucleotides line up with TRBD1. CDR3 size: 15 residues. V dropped 3 bases and J dropped 5; count of bases not matched to a gene: 5. Germline V gives CDR1 SEHNR, CDR2 FQNEAQ (reference sequence). CDR3 in DNA: TGTGCCAGCAGCTTTCGACAGGGGCTTACCGGGGAGCTGTTTTTT. Amino acids: CASSFRQGLTGELFF. Full variable domain (remainder filled in from reference TRBV7-9 and TRBJ2-2): DTGVSQNPRHKITKRGQNVTFRCDPISEHNRLYWYRQTLGQGPEFLTYFQNEAQLEKSRLLSDRFSAERPKGSFSTLEIQRTEQGDSAMYLCASSFRQGLTGELFFGEGSRLTVL.

The chain joins TRBV25-1 to TRBJ2-3; 9 positions match TRBD2. The CDR3 is 17 amino acids. Germline V gives CDR1 MGHDK, CDR2 SYGVNS. V gave up 4 bases and J gave up 0 bases; unmatched junction bases: 8. The CDR3 DNA reads as TGTGCCAGCAGTGTACGTTCCCTAGCGGGAAGCACAGATACGCAGTATTTT. This encodes CASSVRSLAGSTDTQYF.